What follows describes a single T cell receptor (beta chain). The sample belongs to a study of PD-L1 blockade in urothelial cancer. Study in general: Previous chemotherapy exposure amounted to 0 to 3 regimens for patients.

The ends lost 6 bases at V and 9 bases at J; junction bases unmatched: 5. In germline, CDR1 is MNHEY, CDR2 SVGAGI. This CDR3 region has 12 residues. Data came from immunoSEQ multiplex PCR; TCRdb stores just in-frame clones and leaves some out. Counted here are some 32,000 clones, around 84% occurring once; the ten biggest clones make up roughly 33%. The genes are TRBV6-5 and TRBJ1-5, with 7 bases fitting TRBD1. This specimen consisted of PBMCs, obtained around atezolizumab (anti-PD-L1) treatment. This receptor was identified in a man aged 55 to 70 with urothelial cancer. For the CDR3, the DNA is TGTGCCAGCAGGCCAAACAGGGGGCCCCAGCATTTT. Residues: CASRPNRGPQHF.